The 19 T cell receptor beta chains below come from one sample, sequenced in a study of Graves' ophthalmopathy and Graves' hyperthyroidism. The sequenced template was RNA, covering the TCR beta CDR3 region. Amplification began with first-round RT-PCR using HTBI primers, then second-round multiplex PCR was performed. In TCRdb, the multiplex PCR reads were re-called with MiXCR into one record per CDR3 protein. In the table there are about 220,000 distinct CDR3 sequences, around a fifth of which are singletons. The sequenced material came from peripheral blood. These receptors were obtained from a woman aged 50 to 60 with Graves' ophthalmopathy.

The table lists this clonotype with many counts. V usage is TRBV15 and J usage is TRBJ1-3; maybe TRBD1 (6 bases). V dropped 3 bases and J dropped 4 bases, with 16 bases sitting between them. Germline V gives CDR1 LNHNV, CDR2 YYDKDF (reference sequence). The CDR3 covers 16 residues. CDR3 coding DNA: TGTGCCACCAGCAGTCCCGCCGGGGGCTGGGGAAACACCATATATTTT. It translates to CATSSPAGGWGNTIYF.

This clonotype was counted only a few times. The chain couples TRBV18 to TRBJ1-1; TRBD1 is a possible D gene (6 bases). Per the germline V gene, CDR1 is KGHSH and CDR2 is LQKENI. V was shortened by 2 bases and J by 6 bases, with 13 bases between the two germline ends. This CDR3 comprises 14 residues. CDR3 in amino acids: CASSPRAGVPEAFF. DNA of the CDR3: TGTGCCAGCTCACCAAGGGCAGGGGTCCCTGAAGCTTTCTTT.

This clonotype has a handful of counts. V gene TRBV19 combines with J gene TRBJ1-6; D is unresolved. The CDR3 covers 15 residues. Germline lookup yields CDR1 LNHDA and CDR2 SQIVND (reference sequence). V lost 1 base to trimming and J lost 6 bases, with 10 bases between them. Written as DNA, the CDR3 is TGTGCCAGTAGTATAGCTCCGGACTTTAATTCACCCCTCCACTTT. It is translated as CASSIAPDFNSPLHF.

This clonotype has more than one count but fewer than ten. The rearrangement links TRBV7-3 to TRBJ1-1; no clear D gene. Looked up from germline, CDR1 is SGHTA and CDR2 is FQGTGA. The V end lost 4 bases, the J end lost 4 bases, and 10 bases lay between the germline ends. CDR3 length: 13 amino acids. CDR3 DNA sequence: TGTGCCAGCAGCTCAGAATTTTCCACTGAAGCTTTCTTT. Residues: CASSSEFSTEAFF.

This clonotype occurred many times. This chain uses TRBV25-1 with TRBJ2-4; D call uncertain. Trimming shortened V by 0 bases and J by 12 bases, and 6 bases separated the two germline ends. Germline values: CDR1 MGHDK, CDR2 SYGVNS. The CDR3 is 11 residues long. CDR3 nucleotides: TGTGCCAGCAGTGAATATGGTAATCAGTACTTC. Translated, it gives CASSEYGNQYF.

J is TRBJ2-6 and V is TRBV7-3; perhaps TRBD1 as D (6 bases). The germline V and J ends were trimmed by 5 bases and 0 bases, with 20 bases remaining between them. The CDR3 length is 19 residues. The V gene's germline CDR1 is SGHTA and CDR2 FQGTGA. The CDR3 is CASSLNPPGASSGANVLTF. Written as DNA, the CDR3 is TGTGCCAGCAGCCTAAACCCACCAGGGGCCAGCTCTGGGGCCAACGTCCTGACTTTC.

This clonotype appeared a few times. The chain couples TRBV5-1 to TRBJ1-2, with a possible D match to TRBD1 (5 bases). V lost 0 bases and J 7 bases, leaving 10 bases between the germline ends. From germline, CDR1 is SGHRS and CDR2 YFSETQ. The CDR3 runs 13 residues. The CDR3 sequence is CASSLVGRAGYTF. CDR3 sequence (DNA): TGCGCCAGCAGCTTGGTCGGCAGGGCTGGCTACACCTTC.

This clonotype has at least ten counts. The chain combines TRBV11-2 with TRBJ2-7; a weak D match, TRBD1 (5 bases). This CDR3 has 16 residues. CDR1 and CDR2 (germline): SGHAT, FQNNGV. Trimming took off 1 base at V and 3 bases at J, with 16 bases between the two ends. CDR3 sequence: CASSLGDRKYYYEQYF. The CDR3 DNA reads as TGTGCCAGCAGCTTAGGTGACAGAAAATACTACTACGAGCAGTACTTC. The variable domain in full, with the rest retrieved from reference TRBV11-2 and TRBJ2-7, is EAGVAQSPRYKIIEKRQSVAFWCNPISGHATLYWYQQILGQGPKLLIQFQNNGVVDDSQLPKDRFSAERLKGVDSTLKIQPAKLEDSAVYLCASSLGDRKYYYEQYFGPGTRLTVT.

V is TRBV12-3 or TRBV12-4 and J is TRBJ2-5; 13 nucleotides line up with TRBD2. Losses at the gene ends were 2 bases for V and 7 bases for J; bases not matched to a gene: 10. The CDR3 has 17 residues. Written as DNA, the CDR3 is TGTGCCAGCAGTTTACTTGGGGGGACTAGCGGGGTGGGGACCCAGTACTTC. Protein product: CASSLLGGTSGVGTQYF.

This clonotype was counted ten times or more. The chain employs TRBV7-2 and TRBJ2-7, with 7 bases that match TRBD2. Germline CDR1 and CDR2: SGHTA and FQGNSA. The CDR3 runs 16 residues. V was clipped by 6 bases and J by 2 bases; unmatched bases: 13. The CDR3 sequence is CASRVSGSLPPYEQYF. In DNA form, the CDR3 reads TGTGCCAGCAGAGTTAGCGGGTCCCTACCTCCCTACGAGCAGTACTTC. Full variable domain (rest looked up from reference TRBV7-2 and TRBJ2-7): GAGVSQSPSNKVTEKGKDVELRCDPISGHTALYWYRQSLGQGLEFLIYFQGNSAPDKSGLPSDRFSAERTGGSVSTLTIQRTQQEDSAVYLCASRVSGSLPPYEQYFGPGTRLTVT.

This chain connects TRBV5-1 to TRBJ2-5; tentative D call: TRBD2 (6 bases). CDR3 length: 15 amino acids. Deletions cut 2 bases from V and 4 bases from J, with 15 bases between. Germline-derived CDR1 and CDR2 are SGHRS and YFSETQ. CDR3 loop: CASSFLGGGSETQYF. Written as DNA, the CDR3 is TGCGCCAGCAGCTTTTTGGGAGGAGGGTCAGAGACCCAGTACTTC.

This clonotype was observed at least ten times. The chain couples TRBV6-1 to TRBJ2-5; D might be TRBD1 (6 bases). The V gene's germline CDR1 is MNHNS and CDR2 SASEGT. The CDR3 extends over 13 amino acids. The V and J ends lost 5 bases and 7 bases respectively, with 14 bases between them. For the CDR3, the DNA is TGTGCCAGCAGTCTCGGACAGACGGGGACCCAGTACTTC. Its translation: CASSLGQTGTQYF.

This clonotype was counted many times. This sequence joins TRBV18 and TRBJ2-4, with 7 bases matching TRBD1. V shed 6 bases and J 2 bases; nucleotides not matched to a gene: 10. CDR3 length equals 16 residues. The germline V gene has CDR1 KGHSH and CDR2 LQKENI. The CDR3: CASSFQSGGPKNIQYF. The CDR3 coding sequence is TGTGCCAGCTCTTTTCAGTCAGGGGGACCCAAAAACATTCAGTACTTC.

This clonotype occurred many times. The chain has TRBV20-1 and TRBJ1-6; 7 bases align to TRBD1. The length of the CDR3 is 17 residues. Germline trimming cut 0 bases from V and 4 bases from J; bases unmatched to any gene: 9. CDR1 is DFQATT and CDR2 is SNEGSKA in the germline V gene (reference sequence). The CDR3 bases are TGCAGTGCTAGAGAGCCTCGGGACAGCATATATAATTCACCCCTCCACTTT. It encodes CSAREPRDSIYNSPLHF.

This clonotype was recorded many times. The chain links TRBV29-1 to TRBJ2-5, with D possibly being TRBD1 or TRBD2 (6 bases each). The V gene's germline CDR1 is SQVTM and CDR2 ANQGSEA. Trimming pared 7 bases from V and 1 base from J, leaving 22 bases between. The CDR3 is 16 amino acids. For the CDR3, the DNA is TGCAGCGCCAACAAGAGAGAGAGGGGGGTCCAAGAGACCCAGTACTTC. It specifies CSANKRERGVQETQYF.

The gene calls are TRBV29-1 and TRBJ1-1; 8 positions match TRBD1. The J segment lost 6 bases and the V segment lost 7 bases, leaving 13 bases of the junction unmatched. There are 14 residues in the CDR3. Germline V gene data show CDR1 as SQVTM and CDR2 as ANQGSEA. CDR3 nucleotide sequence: TGCAGCGACGGGGACAGGACGGCTGCTGCTGAAGCTTTCTTT. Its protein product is CSDGDRTAAAEAFF.

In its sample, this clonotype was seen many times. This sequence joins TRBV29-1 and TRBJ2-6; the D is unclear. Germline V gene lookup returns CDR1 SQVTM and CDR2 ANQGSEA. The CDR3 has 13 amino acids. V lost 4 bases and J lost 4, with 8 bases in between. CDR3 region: CSVGGTGANVLTF. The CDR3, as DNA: TGCAGCGTTGGAGGCACCGGGGCCAACGTCCTGACTTTC.

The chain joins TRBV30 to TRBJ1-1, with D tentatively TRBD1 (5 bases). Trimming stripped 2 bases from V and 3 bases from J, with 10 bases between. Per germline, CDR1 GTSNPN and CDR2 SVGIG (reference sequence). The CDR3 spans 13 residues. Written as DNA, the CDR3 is TGTGCCTGGAGTTGGCAGGGATACACTGAAGCTTTCTTT. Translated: CAWSWQGYTEAFF.

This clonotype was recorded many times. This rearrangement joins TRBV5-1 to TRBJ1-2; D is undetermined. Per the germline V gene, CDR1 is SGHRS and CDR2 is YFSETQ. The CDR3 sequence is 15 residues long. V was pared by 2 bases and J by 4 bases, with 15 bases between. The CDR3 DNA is TGCGCCAGCAGCTTTGGGGTTACTATGGGCTATGGCTACACCTTC. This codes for CASSFGVTMGYGYTF.